Given below is one T cell receptor (beta chain) in context. The record originates from a study of blood T cell repertoires in COVID-19. V shed 4 bases and J 8 bases; nucleotides not matched to a gene: 9. Germline V gene sequence: CDR1 MNHEY, CDR2 SVGAGI. The CDR3 has 14 residues. The protocol was immunoSEQ multiplex PCR, while the TCRdb copy is restricted to in-frame clones and leaves out a portion. The sample holds about 170,000 clones; around 85% are singletons and the top ten take 1% to 1.5%. The receptor's source is a man aged 55 to 70 who had recovered from COVID-19. This chain joins TRBV6-5 and TRBJ1-2, with 8 bases aligning to TRBD1. Sequenced sample: peripheral blood. The chain's CDR3 is CASSLPSDRDGYTF. The DNA for the CDR3 is TGTGCCAGCAGTTTACCCTCGGACAGGGACGGCTACACCTTC.